This TCR beta chain comes out of a study of T cell responses to AZD1222 COVID-19 vaccine (dated by TCRdb to about 2021). Context from the whole study: A total of around 240 trial participants underwent TCR sequencing, of whom about 200 received two doses of AZD1222 and about 25 received two doses of the MenACWY control vaccine. Trial participants were enrolled by age into 18-55, 56-69 and 70-plus year subgroups, with roughly 150, 30 and 60 TCR-sequenced participants respectively. General study outcomes and caveats: In the small 56-69-year group, the increase in depth fell short of significance, most likely because of low power. Participants were mostly white British and included more females than males, and it was suggested by the authors that clonal diversity may have been underestimated. Because no day 14 peak-response samples were available, the repertoires could be characterized only after the peak T cell response. The whole spike protein was spanned by vaccine-associated CD4 TCRs, and dominant responses were seen in regions 160-218 and 743-854. Nearly half of unique spike-specific TCRs reportedly recognized epitopes outside regions mutated in the B.1.351 and B.1.1.7 variants. A significant rise in spike-specific TCR breadth and depth was observed after two AZD1222 doses relative to day 0 and relative to MenACWY recipients. Conclusions about previously exposed vaccinees were limited because only five to seven AZD1222 recipients were SARS-CoV-2 seropositive at baseline.

The CDR3 regions of human TCRbeta chains were subjected to immunosequencing. Per the original workflow: TCRs in the repertoires were compared against a reference library of SARS-CoV-2-specific TCRs that had been generated with the MIRA antigen-specificity platform. Breadth was defined as the fraction of unique TCRs that were SARS-CoV-2-associated. Depth was defined as the fraction of total T cells that were SARS-CoV-2-associated. Using the MIRA data, each spike-specific TCR was assigned both to the spike region to which the TCR was reactive and to a CD4 or CD8 class. Log10-transformed breadth and depth values were compared by one-way ANOVA with Sidak's multiple comparisons tests. In its TCRdb copy, this immuneACCESS table keeps in-frame sequences only and misses some clones. Where compared with another copy, unresolved V genes explain less than half of these, and the others have no known cause. V, J and clone size were drawn from that table, and D and trimming were deduced from the DNA. Here the sample has some 200,000 clones; 90% to 95% occur a single time. Together, the top ten hold about 1.5% of the sample.

From a lookup of the germline V gene, CDR1 and CDR2 are MNHNS and SASEGT. CDR3 length: 16 amino acids, cysteine to phenylalanine. The entry retains the CDR3 DNA only, 48 bases that are in frame from base 1. Trimming at the junction amounts to 1 base on V and 3 bases on J, and the germline ends lie 16 bases apart. Worth noting for this clone: Which antigen it targets is not known. No qualities accompany the bases; no much larger clone lies one base away.

The time point label of this sample denotes: about 28 days (+/-7) after the second vaccine dose. The treatment or condition label, read with the paper, signifies: meningococcal conjugate vaccine given as trial control. Samples from vaccinated people were obtained from the UK trials COV001 and COV002, which included a single-blind randomized controlled phase 2/3 trial of AZD1222 (ChAdOx1 nCoV-19) in healthy adults. For TCRbeta chain sequencing, PBMC samples from trial participants were taken at day 0 and at day 28 after the second dose. The chain links TRBV6-1 with TRBJ2-7; the D gene lacks a confident call. Source: peripheral blood, taken 28 days after the second dose of the MenACWY control vaccine. The clonotype comes from an adult who received the MenACWY meningococcal vaccine as a control. The DNA sequence is TGTGCCAGCAGTGAAGAAGCAAACCCCCTCTACTACGAGCAGTACTTC. Translated, this is CASSEEANPLYYEQYF.